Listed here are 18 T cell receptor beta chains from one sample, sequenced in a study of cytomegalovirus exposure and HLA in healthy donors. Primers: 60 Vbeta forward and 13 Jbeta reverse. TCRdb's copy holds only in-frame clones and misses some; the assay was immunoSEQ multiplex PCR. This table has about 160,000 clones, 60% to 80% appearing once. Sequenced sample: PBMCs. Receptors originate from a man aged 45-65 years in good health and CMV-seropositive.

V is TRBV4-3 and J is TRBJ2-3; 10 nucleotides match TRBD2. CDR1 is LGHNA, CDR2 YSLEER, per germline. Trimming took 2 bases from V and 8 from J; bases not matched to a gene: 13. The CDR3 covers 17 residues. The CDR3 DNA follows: TGCGCCAGCAGCCAAACACCCTCCGGGACTAGCGTCGGTACGCAGTATTTT. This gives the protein CASSQTPSGTSVGTQYF.

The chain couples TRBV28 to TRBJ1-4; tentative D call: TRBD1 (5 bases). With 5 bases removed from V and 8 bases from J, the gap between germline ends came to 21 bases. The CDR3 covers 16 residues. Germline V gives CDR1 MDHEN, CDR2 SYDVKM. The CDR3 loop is CASSAPRGDVREKLFF. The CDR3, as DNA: TGTGCCAGCAGTGCTCCGCGGGGGGATGTGCGCGAAAAACTGTTTTTT. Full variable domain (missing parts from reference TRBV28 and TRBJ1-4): DVKVTQSSRYLVKRTGEKVFLECVQDMDHENMFWYRQDPGLGLRLIYFSYDVKMKEKGDIPEGYSVSREKKERFSLILESASTNQTSMYLCASSAPRGDVREKLFFGSGTQLSVL.

CDR3 in DNA: TGTGCCAGCAGACCGGGTGTGGCTTCTGAAAAACTGTTTTTT. Protein product: CASRPGVASEKLFF. The chain carries TRBV6-6 and TRBJ1-4; D gene unclear. The CDR3 has 14 residues. The ends were cut back, 6 bases at V and 7 bases at J, with 15 bases in the middle. Germline V gene sequence: CDR1 MNHNY, CDR2 SVGAGI (reference sequence).

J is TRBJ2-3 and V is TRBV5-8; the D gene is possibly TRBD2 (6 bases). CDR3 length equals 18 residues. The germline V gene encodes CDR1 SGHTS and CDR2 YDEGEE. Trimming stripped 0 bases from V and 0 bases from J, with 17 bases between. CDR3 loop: CASSLGAGRGTSTDTQYF. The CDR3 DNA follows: TGTGCCAGCAGCTTGGGAGCTGGTCGGGGGACTAGCACAGATACGCAGTATTTT.

CDR3 residues: CASSSRDRGYYGYTF. CDR3 coding DNA: TGTGCCAGCAGCAGCCGGGACAGGGGATACTATGGCTACACCTTC. This chain links TRBV7-2 with TRBJ1-2; 10 bases match TRBD1. This CDR3 has 15 residues. Germline CDR1 is SGHTA and CDR2 is FQGNSA. The junction had 6 bases not matched to a gene; V was cut back by 5 bases and J by 3 bases.

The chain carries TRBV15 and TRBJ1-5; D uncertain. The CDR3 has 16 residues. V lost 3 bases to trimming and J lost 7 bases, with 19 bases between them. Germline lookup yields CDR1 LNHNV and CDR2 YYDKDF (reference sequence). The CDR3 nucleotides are TGTGCCACCAGCAGGGCAATTGGGTTGGTGGAGCAGCCCCAGCATTTT. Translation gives CATSRAIGLVEQPQHF. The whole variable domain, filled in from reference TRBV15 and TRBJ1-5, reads DAMVIQNPRYQVTQFGKPVTLSCSQTLNHNVMYWYQQKSSQAPKLLFHYYDKDFNNEADTPDNFQSRRPNTSFCFLDIRSPGLGDTAMYLCATSRAIGLVEQPQHFGDGTRLSIL.

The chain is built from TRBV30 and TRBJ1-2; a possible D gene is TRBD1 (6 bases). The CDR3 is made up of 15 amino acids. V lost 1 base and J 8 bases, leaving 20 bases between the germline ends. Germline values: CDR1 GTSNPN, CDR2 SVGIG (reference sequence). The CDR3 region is CAWSGSYRAPAGYTF. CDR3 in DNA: TGTGCCTGGAGTGGGAGTTACAGGGCCCCTGCGGGCTACACCTTC.

The CDR3 sequence: CASARGRGYGYTF. In DNA, the CDR3 is TGTGCCAGCGCGCGAGGCAGGGGCTATGGCTACACCTTC. The chain has TRBV27 and TRBJ1-2, with D perhaps matching TRBD1 (6 bases). The CDR3 consists of 13 residues. CDR1 MNHEY and CDR2 SMNVEV come from the germline V gene (reference sequence). With 8 bases removed from V and 4 bases from J, the gap between germline ends came to 14 bases.

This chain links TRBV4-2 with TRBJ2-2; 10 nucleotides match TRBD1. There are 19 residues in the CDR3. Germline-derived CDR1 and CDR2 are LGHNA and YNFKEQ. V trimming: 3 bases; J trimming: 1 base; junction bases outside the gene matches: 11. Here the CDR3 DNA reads TGTGCCAGCAGCCATCCGGGACAGGGGTCCGGGTGGAACACCGGGGAGCTGTTTTTT. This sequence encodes CASSHPGQGSGWNTGELFF.

CDR3 loop: CASSGTGVRTDTQYF. The DNA of the CDR3 is TGTGCCAGCAGTGGCACAGGGGTTCGCACAGATACGCAGTATTTT. The chain is built from TRBV6-5 and TRBJ2-3; 7 positions match TRBD1. V trimming: 5 bases; J trimming: 1 base; junction bases outside the gene matches: 6. Germline CDR1 is MNHEY and CDR2 is SVGAGI. This CDR3 region has 15 residues.

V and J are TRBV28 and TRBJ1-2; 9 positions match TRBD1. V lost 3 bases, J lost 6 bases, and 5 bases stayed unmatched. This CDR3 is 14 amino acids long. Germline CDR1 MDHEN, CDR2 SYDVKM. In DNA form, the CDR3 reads TGTGCCAGCAGTTTCGGGACAGGGCCTCATGGCTACACCTTC. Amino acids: CASSFGTGPHGYTF.

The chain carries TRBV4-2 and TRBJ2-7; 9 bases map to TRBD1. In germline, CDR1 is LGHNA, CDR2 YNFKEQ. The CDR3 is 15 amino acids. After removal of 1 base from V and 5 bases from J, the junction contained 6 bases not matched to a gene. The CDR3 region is CASSQATGGFNEQYF. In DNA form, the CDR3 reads TGTGCCAGCAGCCAAGCGACAGGGGGGTTCAACGAGCAGTACTTC.

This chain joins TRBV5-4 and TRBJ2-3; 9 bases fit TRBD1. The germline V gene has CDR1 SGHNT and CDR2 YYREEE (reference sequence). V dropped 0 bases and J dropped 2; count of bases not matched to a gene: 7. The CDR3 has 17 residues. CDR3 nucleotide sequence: TGTGCCAGCAGCTTGGAAGTTGGGACAGGGACCACAGATACGCAGTATTTT. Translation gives CASSLEVGTGTTDTQYF.

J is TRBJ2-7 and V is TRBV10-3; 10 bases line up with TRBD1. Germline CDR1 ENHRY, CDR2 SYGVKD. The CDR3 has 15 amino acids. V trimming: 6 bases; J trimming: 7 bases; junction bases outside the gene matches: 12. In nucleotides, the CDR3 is TGTGCCATCAGCCCCCGGGACAGGGGAGTGAGGGAGCAGTACTTC. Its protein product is CAISPRDRGVREQYF.

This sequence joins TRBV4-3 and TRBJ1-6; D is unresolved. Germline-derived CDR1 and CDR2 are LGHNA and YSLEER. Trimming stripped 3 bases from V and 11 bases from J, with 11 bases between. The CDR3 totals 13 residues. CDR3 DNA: TGCGCCAGCAGCCAGGCCCCGGGGACACCCCTCCACTTT. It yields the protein CASSQAPGTPLHF.

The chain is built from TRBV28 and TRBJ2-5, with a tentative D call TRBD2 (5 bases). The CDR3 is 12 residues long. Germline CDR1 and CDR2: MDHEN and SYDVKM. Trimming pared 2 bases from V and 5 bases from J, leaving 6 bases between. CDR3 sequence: CASSLSGETQYF. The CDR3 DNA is TGTGCCAGCAGTTTAAGCGGTGAGACCCAGTACTTC.

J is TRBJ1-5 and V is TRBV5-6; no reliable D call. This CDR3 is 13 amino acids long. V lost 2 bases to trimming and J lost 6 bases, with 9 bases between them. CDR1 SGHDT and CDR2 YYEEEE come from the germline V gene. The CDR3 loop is CASSLTTLQPQHF. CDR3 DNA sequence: TGTGCCAGCAGCTTAACGACTCTTCAGCCCCAGCATTTT. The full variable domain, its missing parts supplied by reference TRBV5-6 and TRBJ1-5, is DAGVTQSPTHLIKTRGQQVTLRCSPKSGHDTVSWYQQALGQGPQFIFQYYEEEERQRGNFPDRFSGHQFPNYSSELNVNALLLGDSALYLCASSLTTLQPQHFGDGTRLSIL.

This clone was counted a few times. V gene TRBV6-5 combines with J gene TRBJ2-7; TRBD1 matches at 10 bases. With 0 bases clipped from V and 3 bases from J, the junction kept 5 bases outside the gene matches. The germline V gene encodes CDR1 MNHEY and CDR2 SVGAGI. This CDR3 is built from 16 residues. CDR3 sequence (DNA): TGTGCCAGCAGTTACTCGGCCCGGGACAGGGGCTACGAGCAGTACTTC. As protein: CASSYSARDRGYEQYF.